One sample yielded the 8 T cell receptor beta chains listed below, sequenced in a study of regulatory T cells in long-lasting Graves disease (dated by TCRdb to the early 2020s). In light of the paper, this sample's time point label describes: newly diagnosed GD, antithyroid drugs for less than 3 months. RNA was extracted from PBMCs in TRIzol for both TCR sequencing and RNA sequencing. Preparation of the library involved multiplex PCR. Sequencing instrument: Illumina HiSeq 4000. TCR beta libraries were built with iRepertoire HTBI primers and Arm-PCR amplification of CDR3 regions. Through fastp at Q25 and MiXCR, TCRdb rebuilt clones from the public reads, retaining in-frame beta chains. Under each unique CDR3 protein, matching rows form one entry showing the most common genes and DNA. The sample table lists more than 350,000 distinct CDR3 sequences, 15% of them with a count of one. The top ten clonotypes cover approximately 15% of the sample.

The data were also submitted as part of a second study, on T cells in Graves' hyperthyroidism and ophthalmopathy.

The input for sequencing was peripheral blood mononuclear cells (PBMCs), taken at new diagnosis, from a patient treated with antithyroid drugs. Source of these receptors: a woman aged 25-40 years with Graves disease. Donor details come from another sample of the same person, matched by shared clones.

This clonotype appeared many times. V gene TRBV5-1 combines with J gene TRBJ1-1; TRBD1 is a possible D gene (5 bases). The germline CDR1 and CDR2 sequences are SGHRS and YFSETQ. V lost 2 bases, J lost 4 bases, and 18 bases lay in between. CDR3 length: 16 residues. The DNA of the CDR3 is TGCGCCAGCAGCTTAAACGGGGGAGAGATTGGCACTGAAGCTTTCTTT. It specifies CASSLNGGEIGTEAFF.

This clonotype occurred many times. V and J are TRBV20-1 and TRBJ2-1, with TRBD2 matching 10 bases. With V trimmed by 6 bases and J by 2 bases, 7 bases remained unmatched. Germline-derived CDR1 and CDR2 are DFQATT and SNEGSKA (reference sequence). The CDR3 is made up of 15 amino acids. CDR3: CSASRTSGTYNEQFF. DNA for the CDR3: TGCAGTGCCAGTCGTACTAGCGGGACCTACAATGAGCAGTTCTTC.

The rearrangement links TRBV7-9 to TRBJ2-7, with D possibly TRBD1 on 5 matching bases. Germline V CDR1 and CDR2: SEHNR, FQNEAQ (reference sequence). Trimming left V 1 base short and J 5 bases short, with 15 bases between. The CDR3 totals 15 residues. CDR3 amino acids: CASSLEDSAEDEQYF. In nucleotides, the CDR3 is TGTGCCAGCAGCTTAGAAGACAGTGCCGAAGACGAGCAGTACTTC.

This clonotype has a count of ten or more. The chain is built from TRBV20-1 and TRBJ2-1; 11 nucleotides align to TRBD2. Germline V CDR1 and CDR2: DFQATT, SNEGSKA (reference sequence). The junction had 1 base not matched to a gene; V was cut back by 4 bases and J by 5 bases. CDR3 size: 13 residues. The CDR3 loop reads CSATGLADNEQFF. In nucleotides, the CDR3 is TGCAGTGCTACGGGACTAGCGGACAATGAGCAGTTCTTC.

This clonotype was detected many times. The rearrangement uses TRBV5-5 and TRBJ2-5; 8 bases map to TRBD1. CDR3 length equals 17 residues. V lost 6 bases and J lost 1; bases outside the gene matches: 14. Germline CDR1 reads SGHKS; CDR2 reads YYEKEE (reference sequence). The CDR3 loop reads CASILSIPGTGQETQYF. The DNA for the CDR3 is TGTGCCAGCATCCTATCGATCCCCGGGACAGGCCAAGAGACCCAGTACTTC.

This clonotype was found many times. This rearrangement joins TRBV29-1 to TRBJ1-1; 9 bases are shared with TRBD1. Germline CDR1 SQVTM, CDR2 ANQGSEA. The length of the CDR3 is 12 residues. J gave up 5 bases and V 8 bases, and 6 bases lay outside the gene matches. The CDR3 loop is CSMDRGGTEAFF. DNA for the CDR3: TGCAGCATGGACAGGGGCGGGACTGAAGCTTTCTTT.

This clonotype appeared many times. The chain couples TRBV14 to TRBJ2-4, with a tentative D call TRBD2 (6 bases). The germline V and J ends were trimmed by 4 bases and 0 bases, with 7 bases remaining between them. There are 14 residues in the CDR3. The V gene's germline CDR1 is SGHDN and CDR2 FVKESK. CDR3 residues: CASSPGVAKNIQYF. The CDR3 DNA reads TGTGCCAGCAGCCCGGGAGTAGCCAAAAACATTCAGTACTTC.

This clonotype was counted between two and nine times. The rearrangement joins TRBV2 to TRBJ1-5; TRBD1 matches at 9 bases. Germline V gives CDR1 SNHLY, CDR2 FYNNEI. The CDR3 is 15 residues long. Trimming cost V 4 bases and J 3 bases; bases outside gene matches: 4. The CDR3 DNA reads TGTGCCAGCAGTGGGGACAGGGTGGTCAATCAGCCCCAGCATTTT. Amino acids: CASSGDRVVNQPQHF.